This entry lists 30 T cell receptor beta chains sequenced from one sample in a study of STAT5B mutations in CD4+ large granular lymphocyte leukemia (dated 2022 in TCRdb). Libraries came from the immunoSEQ multiplex PCR assay. TCRdb's version of the immuneACCESS table is confined to in-frame rearrangements and falls short of the full clone set. An unresolved V gene accounts for under half of the shortfall where checked; the remainder is of unknown origin. The sample table records tens of thousands of clones; approximately 80% of these occur just once. The ten largest clonotypes hold roughly 4.5% of the sample. Material: CD4+ T cells from blood buffy coats. The receptors were sampled from a human donor in good health.

J is TRBJ1-6 and V is TRBV15; a possible D gene is TRBD1 (5 bases). The CDR3 contains 12 residues. From germline, CDR1 is LNHNV and CDR2 YYDKDF (reference sequence). V was clipped by 4 bases and J by 9 bases, with 7 bases between them. The CDR3 sequence: CATSTGLSPLHF. CDR3 coding DNA: TGTGCCACCAGCACGGGGCTTTCACCCCTCCACTTT.

In this sample, this clone turned up once. The chain recombines TRBV7-2 with TRBJ2-7; D remains unclear. This CDR3 spans 12 amino acids. V lost 4 bases, J lost 6 bases, and 10 bases lay in between. Germline V lookup: CDR1 SGHTA, CDR2 FQGNSA. The CDR3 coding sequence is TGTGCCAGCAGCTCCCTAGGAGTCGAGCAGTACTTC. Protein product: CASSSLGVEQYF.

This chain joins TRBV7-2 and TRBJ2-7; 9 nucleotides agree with TRBD1. The CDR3 covers 15 residues. The ends lost 5 bases at V and 4 bases at J; junction bases unmatched: 9. Germline CDR1 and CDR2: SGHTA and FQGNSA. CDR3 nucleotides: TGTGCCAGCAGCCCGACAGGGGGGGGGAAATACGAGCAGTACTTC. As protein: CASSPTGGGKYEQYF.

CDR3 sequence reads: CASSQPGQGIREQYF. CDR3 coding DNA: TGCGCCAGCAGCCAACCGGGACAGGGCATCCGCGAGCAGTACTTC. The J gene is TRBJ2-7, the V gene TRBV4-1, with TRBD1 identical over 9 bases. CDR1 and CDR2 from the germline V gene are MGHRA and YSYEKL. This CDR3 region has 15 residues. The V gene end was trimmed by 2 bases and the J gene end by 6 bases; junction bases not matched to a gene: 8.

This chain links TRBV5-1 with TRBJ2-1, with D perhaps assigned TRBD1 or TRBD2 (5 bases each). The CDR3 sequence is 13 residues long. Germline loops: CDR1 SGHRS, CDR2 YFSETQ. V was trimmed by 6 bases and J by 5 bases, leaving 12 bases between them. The DNA for the CDR3 is TGCGCCAGCACACGGTTGGGGGACAATGAGCAGTTCTTC. This codes for CASTRLGDNEQFF.

The CDR3 spells CASSPRSETQYF. The CDR3 DNA reads TGTGCCAGTAGCCCCAGGTCGGAGACCCAGTACTTC. This chain connects TRBV19 to TRBJ2-5; D gene ambiguous. Per the germline V gene, CDR1 is LNHDA and CDR2 is SQIVND (reference sequence). Between the trimmed V and J ends, which lost 6 bases and 5 bases, there was a span of 10 bases. The CDR3 is 12 amino acids.

V and J are TRBV6-6 and TRBJ2-5, with a weak D call TRBD1 (5 bases). Germline V gives CDR1 MNHNY, CDR2 SVGAGI (reference sequence). The CDR3 loop spans 14 amino acids. V was pared by 6 bases and J by 3 bases, with 14 bases between. The CDR3 is CASSAHQGEETQYF. CDR3 DNA sequence: TGTGCCAGCAGCGCCCACCAGGGCGAAGAGACCCAGTACTTC.

V gene TRBV6-1 combines with J gene TRBJ1-2; 10 bases are a match to TRBD1. CDR1 MNHNS and CDR2 SASEGT come from the germline V gene. The CDR3 is 15 amino acids. V was clipped by 5 bases and J by 3 bases; unmatched bases: 6. The DNA of the CDR3 is TGTGCCAGCAGTCTACAGACAGGGGGCGACTATGGCTACACCTTC. It yields the protein CASSLQTGGDYGYTF.

The V gene is TRBV28, the J gene TRBJ1-1, with D unresolved. Germline-derived CDR1 and CDR2 are MDHEN and SYDVKM. The CDR3 consists of 14 residues. Trimming left V 2 bases short and J 6 bases short, with 13 bases between. The CDR3 sequence: CASSLPGGGAEAFF. The CDR3 coding sequence is TGTGCCAGCAGTTTACCCGGTGGAGGTGCTGAAGCTTTCTTT. Filled out from reference TRBV28 and TRBJ1-1, the complete variable domain reads DVKVTQSSRYLVKRTGEKVFLECVQDMDHENMFWYRQDPGLGLRLIYFSYDVKMKEKGDIPEGYSVSREKKERFSLILESASTNQTSMYLCASSLPGGGAEAFFGQGTRLTVV.

The V and J genes are TRBV30 and TRBJ2-7, with 13 bases identical to TRBD2. Germline CDR1 and CDR2: GTSNPN and SVGIG (reference sequence). V shed 2 bases, J shed 3 bases, and the junction held 10 bases outside the gene matches. The CDR3 has 17 amino acids. The CDR3 sequence is CAWSPGWTSGSFYEQYF. CDR3 nucleotides: TGTGCCTGGAGTCCGGGGTGGACTAGCGGGAGTTTCTACGAGCAGTACTTC.

V usage is TRBV6-6 and J usage is TRBJ1-4, with TRBD1 matching 9 bases. In germline, CDR1 is MNHNY, CDR2 SVGAGI (reference sequence). The CDR3 is 16 amino acids. The ends lost 4 bases at V and 4 bases at J; junction bases unmatched: 7. CDR3 coding DNA: TGTGCCAGCAGTTCCTACAGGGGGCTGAGTAATGAAAAACTGTTTTTT. Protein: CASSSYRGLSNEKLFF.

This clone has just one count. The chain combines TRBV6-5 with TRBJ1-2; 8 bases match TRBD1. Germline V gives CDR1 MNHEY, CDR2 SVGAGI. The CDR3 contains 14 residues. The V segment lost 2 bases and the J segment 8 bases; nucleotides outside the gene matches: 7. The CDR3 DNA is TGTGCCAGCAGTTACAGACAGGGGCGTATCGGCTACACCTTC. Its protein is CASSYRQGRIGYTF.

This chain joins TRBV5-1 and TRBJ2-2, with D possibly matching TRBD2 (6 bases). Trimming removed 1 base at V and 2 bases at J, with 12 bases between. Germline CDR1 and CDR2: SGHRS and YFSETQ. This CDR3 is built from 16 residues. CDR3 bases: TGCGCCAGCAGCTTGTCACGCGGGACCAACACCGGGGAGCTGTTTTTT. Translating it yields CASSLSRGTNTGELFF.

The rearrangement uses TRBV10-3 and TRBJ2-5; D is ambiguous. The closer fit of TRBJ2-7 to the DNA end suggests the J call may be wrong. The length of the CDR3 is 14 residues. Germline V gene lookup returns CDR1 ENHRY and CDR2 SYGVKD. The CDR3 here is CAIRRAAEDYEQYF. CDR3 bases: TGTGCCATCAGAAGGGCCGCGGAAGACTACGAGCAGTACTTC.

The chain carries TRBV4-3 and TRBJ2-3; TRBD2 is a possible D gene (6 bases). Trimming removed 5 bases at V and 6 bases at J, with 21 bases between. The germline V gene has CDR1 LGHNA and CDR2 YSLEER. This CDR3 is 16 amino acids long. The CDR3 nucleotides are TGCGCCAGCAGCTCCCGGACTACCCCCGGGTCGGATACGCAGTATTTT. Translated, it gives CASSSRTTPGSDTQYF.

This chain joins TRBV28 and TRBJ2-1; TRBD1 agrees at 7 bases. CDR1 and CDR2 from the germline V gene are MDHEN and SYDVKM. V shed 5 bases and J 7 bases; nucleotides not matched to a gene: 11. This CDR3 spans 15 amino acids. The CDR3, as DNA: TGTGCCAGCAGTACTCCGGGACAGAATATAAATGAGCAGTTCTTC. Its protein is CASSTPGQNINEQFF.

This clone was recorded a few times. The gene calls are TRBV5-1 and TRBJ1-2; no definite D call. Trimming stripped 1 base from V and 4 bases from J, with 14 bases between. Per the germline V gene, CDR1 is SGHRS and CDR2 is YFSETQ. The CDR3 contains 15 residues. CDR3 protein: CASSLYRGEGYGYTF. The CDR3 DNA reads as TGCGCCAGCAGCTTGTATCGTGGCGAGGGCTATGGCTACACCTTC.

The genes are TRBV5-5 and TRBJ2-4, with D perhaps TRBD2 (6 bases). The CDR3 totals 13 residues. Germline V gene data show CDR1 as SGHKS and CDR2 as YYEKEE (reference sequence). V lost 2 bases and J 7 bases, leaving 10 bases between the germline ends. The CDR3: CASSFWRDNIQYF. CDR3 nucleotide sequence: TGTGCCAGCAGCTTTTGGCGGGATAACATTCAGTACTTC.

This chain joins TRBV21-1 and TRBJ2-6; the D call of TRBD1 is as the table states it, not checked on the DNA. TRBV21-1 is noted as a pseudogene. CDR3 length equals 18 residues. The CDR3 loop is CASSKEDDRGSGANVLTF. CDR3 nucleotides: TGTGCCAGCAGCAAAGAGGATGACAGGGGTTCTGGGGCCAACGTCCTGACTTTC.

The J gene is TRBJ2-1, the V gene TRBV28; TRBD2 matches 11 bases. The CDR3 contains 16 residues. V lost 4 bases, J lost 3 bases, and 5 bases stayed unmatched. Germline V gene sequence: CDR1 MDHEN, CDR2 SYDVKM. The CDR3 sequence: CASSSSTSGSYNEQFF. CDR3 coding DNA: TGTGCCAGCAGTTCTAGTACTAGCGGGAGCTACAATGAGCAGTTCTTC. Full variable domain (outside the CDR3, taken from reference TRBV28 and TRBJ2-1): DVKVTQSSRYLVKRTGEKVFLECVQDMDHENMFWYRQDPGLGLRLIYFSYDVKMKEKGDIPEGYSVSREKKERFSLILESASTNQTSMYLCASSSSTSGSYNEQFFGPGTRLTVL.

V and J are TRBV5-1 and TRBJ1-1, with 10 positions matching TRBD1. CDR1 SGHRS and CDR2 YFSETQ come from the germline V gene. The CDR3 runs 16 residues. With 4 bases clipped from V and 5 bases from J, the junction kept 11 bases outside the gene matches. CDR3 amino acids: CASSPMRQGAGTEAFF. As DNA, the CDR3 is TGCGCCAGCAGCCCCATGCGACAGGGGGCAGGGACTGAAGCTTTCTTT.

The chain employs TRBV10-3 and TRBJ2-7, with D maybe TRBD1 (5 bases). There are 16 residues in the CDR3. Trimming left V 2 bases short and J 1 base short, with 15 bases between. Germline CDR1 reads ENHRY; CDR2 reads SYGVKD. This CDR3 reads CAISEPLFRVSYEQYF. As DNA, the CDR3 is TGTGCCATCAGTGAGCCGTTATTCAGGGTTTCCTACGAGCAGTACTTC.

The V and J genes are TRBV9 and TRBJ1-5; TRBD1 is a possible D gene (5 bases). This CDR3 spans 15 amino acids. Per germline, CDR1 SGDLS and CDR2 YYNGEE. V was clipped by 2 bases and J by 7 bases, with 16 bases between them. The CDR3 nucleotides are TGTGCCAGCAGCGTTGGGGTAGCGGGGGAGCAGCCCCAGCATTTT. Encoded protein: CASSVGVAGEQPQHF.

The chain is built from TRBV27 and TRBJ2-7, with D hard to call. This CDR3 is built from 16 residues. With 0 bases removed from V and 0 bases from J, the gap between germline ends came to 12 bases. The germline CDR1 and CDR2 sequences are MNHEY and SMNVEV (reference sequence). CDR3 coding DNA: TGTGCCAGCAGTTTATCGATTTCAGCTCTCTCCTACGAGCAGTACTTC. Translated, it gives CASSLSISALSYEQYF.

The V gene is TRBV7-9, the J gene TRBJ2-5, with a weak D call TRBD2 (5 bases). The CDR3 has 15 residues. The germline CDR1 and CDR2 sequences are SEHNR and FQNEAQ (reference sequence). Trimming took 8 bases from V and 2 from J, leaving 18 bases between them. The CDR3 spells CASQNGVVKQETQYF. The CDR3, as DNA: TGTGCCAGCCAAAACGGGGTAGTCAAACAAGAGACCCAGTACTTC.

This chain joins TRBV7-8 and TRBJ2-3; no clear D. V was shortened by 5 bases and J by 2 bases, with 8 bases between the two germline ends. The CDR3 has 13 residues. Germline values: CDR1 SGHVS, CDR2 FQNEAQ. The CDR3 loop reads CASSPRPTDTQYF. The CDR3 DNA sequence: TGTGCCAGCAGCCCGCGACCCACAGATACGCAGTATTTT.

J is TRBJ1-4 and V is TRBV7-2; 9 nucleotides line up with TRBD1. CDR1 SGHTA and CDR2 FQGNSA come from the germline V gene. The V segment lost 3 bases and the J segment 7 bases; nucleotides outside the gene matches: 3. There are 14 residues in the CDR3. The chain's CDR3 is CASSLDRGFEKLFF. DNA of the CDR3: TGTGCCAGCAGCTTGGACAGGGGCTTTGAAAAACTGTTTTTT. The variable domain in full, completed from reference TRBV7-2 and TRBJ1-4, reads GAGVSQSPSNKVTEKGKDVELRCDPISGHTALYWYRQSLGQGLEFLIYFQGNSAPDKSGLPSDRFSAERTGGSVSTLTIQRTQQEDSAVYLCASSLDRGFEKLFFGSGTQLSVL.

Of note for this clone: The germline gene is not matched at one end of the junction; a read error may be the cause. This rearrangement joins TRBV15 to TRBJ1-3; TRBD1 is a possible D gene (5 bases). Germline-derived CDR1 and CDR2 are LNHNV and YYDKDF (reference sequence). This CDR3 is built from 15 residues. The CDR3 loop is CAASVGGGYGNTIYF. CDR3 sequence (DNA): TGTGCCGCCAGCGTCGGTGGGGGGTATGGAAACACCATATATTTT.

This clone is a singleton in its sample. V is TRBV5-1 and J is TRBJ2-3; 7 bases map to TRBD2. J gave up 3 bases and V 1 base, and 5 bases lay outside the gene matches. CDR1 and CDR2 from the germline V gene are SGHRS and YFSETQ. CDR3 length equals 15 residues. CDR3 DNA sequence: TGCGCCAGCAGCTTGACCAGCGGGACGACAGATACGCAGTATTTT. Protein sequence: CASSLTSGTTDTQYF. The full variable domain, with the rest looked up from reference TRBV5-1 and TRBJ2-3, is KAGVTQTPRYLIKTRGQQVTLSCSPISGHRSVSWYQQTPGQGLQFLFEYFSETQRNKGNFPGRFSGRQFSNSRSEMNVSTLELGDSALYLCASSLTSGTTDTQYFGPGTRLTVL.

In this sample, this clone turned up once. CDR3 DNA sequence: TGTGCCAGCAGTTACCCTGGACAGGGTAAGCAGTTCTTC. Its translation: CASSYPGQGKQFF. The rearrangement uses TRBV6-5 and TRBJ2-1; 8 bases agree with TRBD1. Looked up from germline, CDR1 is MNHEY and CDR2 is SVGAGI. The junction had 5 bases not matched to a gene; V was cut back by 2 bases and J by 11 bases. There are 13 residues in the CDR3.